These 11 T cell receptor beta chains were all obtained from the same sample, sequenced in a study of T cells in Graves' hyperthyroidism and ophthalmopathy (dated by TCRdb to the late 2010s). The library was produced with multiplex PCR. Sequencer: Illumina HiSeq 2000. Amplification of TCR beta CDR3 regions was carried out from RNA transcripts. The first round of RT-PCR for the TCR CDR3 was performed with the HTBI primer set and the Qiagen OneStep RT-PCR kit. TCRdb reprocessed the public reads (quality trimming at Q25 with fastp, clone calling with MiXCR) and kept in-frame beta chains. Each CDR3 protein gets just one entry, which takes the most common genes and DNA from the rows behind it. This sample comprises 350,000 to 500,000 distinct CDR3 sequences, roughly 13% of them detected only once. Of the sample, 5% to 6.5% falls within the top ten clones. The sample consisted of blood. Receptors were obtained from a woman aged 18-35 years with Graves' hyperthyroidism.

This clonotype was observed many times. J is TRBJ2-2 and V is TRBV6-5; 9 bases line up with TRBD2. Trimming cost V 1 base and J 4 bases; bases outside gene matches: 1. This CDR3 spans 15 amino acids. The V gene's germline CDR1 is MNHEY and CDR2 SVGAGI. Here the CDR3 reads CASSYWREGTGELFF. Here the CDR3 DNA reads TGTGCCAGCAGTTACTGGCGGGAGGGCACCGGGGAGCTGTTTTTT.

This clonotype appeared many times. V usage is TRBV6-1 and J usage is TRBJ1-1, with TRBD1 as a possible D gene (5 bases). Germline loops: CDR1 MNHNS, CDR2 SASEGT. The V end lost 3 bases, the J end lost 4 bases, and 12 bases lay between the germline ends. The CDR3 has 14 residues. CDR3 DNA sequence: TGTGCCAGCAGTGACTACCGCGGGGGCACTGAAGCTTTCTTT. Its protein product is CASSDYRGGTEAFF.

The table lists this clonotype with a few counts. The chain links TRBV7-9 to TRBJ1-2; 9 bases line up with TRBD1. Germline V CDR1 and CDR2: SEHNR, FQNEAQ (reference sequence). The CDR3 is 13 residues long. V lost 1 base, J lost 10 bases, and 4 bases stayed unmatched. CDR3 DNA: TGTGCCAGCAGCTTAGGGGACAGGGTCGACTACACCTTC. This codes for CASSLGDRVDYTF. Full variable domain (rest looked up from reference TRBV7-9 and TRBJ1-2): DTGVSQNPRHKITKRGQNVTFRCDPISEHNRLYWYRQTLGQGPEFLTYFQNEAQLEKSRLLSDRFSAERPKGSFSTLEIQRTEQGDSAMYLCASSLGDRVDYTFGSGTRLTVV.

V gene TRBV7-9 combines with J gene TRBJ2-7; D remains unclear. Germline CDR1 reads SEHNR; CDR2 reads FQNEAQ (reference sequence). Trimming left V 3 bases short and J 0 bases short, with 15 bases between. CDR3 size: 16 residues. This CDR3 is CASSFPPYANSYEQYF. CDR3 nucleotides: TGTGCCAGCAGCTTCCCCCCTTATGCGAACTCCTACGAGCAGTACTTC.

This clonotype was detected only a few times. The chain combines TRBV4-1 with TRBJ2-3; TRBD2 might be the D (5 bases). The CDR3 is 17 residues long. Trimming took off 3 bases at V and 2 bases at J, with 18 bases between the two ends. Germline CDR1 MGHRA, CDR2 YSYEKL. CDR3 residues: CASSQGSGSGTTDTQYF. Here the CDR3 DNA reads TGCGCCAGCAGCCAGGGGAGTGGGAGCGGAACCACAGATACGCAGTATTTT.

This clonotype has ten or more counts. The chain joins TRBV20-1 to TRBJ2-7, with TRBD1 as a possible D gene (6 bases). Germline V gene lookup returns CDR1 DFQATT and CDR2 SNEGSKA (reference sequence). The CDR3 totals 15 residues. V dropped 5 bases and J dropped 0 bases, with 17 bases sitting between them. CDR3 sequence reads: CSAHGRDISSYEQYF. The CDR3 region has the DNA TGCAGTGCTCACGGCCGGGACATATCCTCCTACGAGCAGTACTTC.

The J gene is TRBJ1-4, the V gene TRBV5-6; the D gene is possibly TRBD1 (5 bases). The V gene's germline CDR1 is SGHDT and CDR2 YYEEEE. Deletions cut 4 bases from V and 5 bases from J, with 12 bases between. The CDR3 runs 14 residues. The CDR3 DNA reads TGTGCCAGCAGCCCCGGGACGTTAAATGAAAAACTGTTTTTT. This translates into CASSPGTLNEKLFF.

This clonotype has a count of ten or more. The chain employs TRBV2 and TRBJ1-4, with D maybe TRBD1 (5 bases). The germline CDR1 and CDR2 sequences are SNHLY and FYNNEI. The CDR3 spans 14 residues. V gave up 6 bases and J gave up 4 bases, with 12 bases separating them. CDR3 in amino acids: CASRQDSLNEKLFF. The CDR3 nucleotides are TGTGCCAGCAGGCAAGACAGCCTTAATGAAAAACTGTTTTTT.

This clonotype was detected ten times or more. The CDR3 loop reads CASSYLGGDEKLFF. CDR3 nucleotide sequence: TGTGCCAGCAGTTATCTAGGGGGCGATGAAAAACTGTTTTTT. The chain has TRBV28 and TRBJ1-4; 7 bases line up with TRBD1. This CDR3 is 14 amino acids long. With V trimmed by 4 bases and J by 6 bases, 5 bases remained unmatched. The germline V gene has CDR1 MDHEN and CDR2 SYDVKM.

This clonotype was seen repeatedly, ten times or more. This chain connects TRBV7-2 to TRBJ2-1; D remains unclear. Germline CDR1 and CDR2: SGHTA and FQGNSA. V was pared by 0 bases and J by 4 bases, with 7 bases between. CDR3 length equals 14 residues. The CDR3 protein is CASSLAILYNEQFF. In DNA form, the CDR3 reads TGTGCCAGCAGCTTAGCCATCCTTTACAATGAGCAGTTCTTC.

DNA for the CDR3: TGCGCCAGCAGCAATGAAAGGAACCGACTAAGGAACACTGAAGCTTTCTTT. The encoded protein is CASSNERNRLRNTEAFF. The V and J genes are TRBV4-1 and TRBJ1-1; D uncertain. Germline V gene data show CDR1 as MGHRA and CDR2 as YSYEKL. Trimming cost V 5 bases and J 1 base, with 20 bases left between them. The CDR3 runs 17 residues.